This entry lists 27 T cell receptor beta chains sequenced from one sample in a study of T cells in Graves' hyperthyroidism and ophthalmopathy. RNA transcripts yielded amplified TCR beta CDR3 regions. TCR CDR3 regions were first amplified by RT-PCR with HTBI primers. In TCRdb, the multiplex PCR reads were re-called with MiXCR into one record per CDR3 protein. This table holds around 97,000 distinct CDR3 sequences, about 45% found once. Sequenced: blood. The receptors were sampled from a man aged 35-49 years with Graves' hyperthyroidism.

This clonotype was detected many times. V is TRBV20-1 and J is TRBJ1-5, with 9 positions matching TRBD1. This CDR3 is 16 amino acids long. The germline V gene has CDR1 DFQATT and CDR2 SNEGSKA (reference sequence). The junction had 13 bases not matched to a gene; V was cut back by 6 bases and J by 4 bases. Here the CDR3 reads CSATVTTGGLNQPQHF. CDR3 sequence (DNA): TGCAGTGCCACCGTCACAACAGGGGGCTTGAATCAGCCCCAGCATTTT.

The CDR3 here is CASSLPQGAYNEQFF. CDR3 sequence (DNA): TGTGCCAGCAGTTTGCCCCAGGGGGCCTACAATGAGCAGTTCTTC. The chain links TRBV2 to TRBJ2-1, with 7 bases matching TRBD1. V lost 5 bases and J lost 2; bases outside the gene matches: 6. The length of the CDR3 is 15 residues. Germline V CDR1 and CDR2: SNHLY, FYNNEI.

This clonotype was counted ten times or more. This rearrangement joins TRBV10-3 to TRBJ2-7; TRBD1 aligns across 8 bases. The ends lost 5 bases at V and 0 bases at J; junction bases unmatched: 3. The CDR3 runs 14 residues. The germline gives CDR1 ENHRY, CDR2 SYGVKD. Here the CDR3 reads CAISSGTGSYEQYF. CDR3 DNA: TGTGCCATCAGTTCCGGGACAGGCTCCTACGAGCAGTACTTC.

CDR3 sequence reads: CASSDSGQGRQPQHF. The CDR3 coding sequence is TGTGCCAGCAGTGACTCCGGACAGGGACGTCAGCCCCAGCATTTT. V usage is TRBV2 and J usage is TRBJ1-5, with 8 bases aligning to TRBD1. Trimming cost V 3 bases and J 6 bases; bases outside gene matches: 7. CDR1 is SNHLY, CDR2 FYNNEI, per germline. The length of the CDR3 is 15 residues.

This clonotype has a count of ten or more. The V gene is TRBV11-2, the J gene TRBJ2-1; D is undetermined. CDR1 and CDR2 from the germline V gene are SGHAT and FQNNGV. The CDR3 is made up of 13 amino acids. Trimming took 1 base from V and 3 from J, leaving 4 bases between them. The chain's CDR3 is CASSLVVYNEQFF. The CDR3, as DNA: TGTGCCAGCAGCTTAGTGGTCTACAATGAGCAGTTCTTC.

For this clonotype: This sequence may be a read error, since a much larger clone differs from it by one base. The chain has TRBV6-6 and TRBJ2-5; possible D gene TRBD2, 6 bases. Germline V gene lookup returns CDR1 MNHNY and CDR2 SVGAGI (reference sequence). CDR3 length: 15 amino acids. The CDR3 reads CVSRPSGLGQETQYF. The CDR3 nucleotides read TGTGTCAGCAGACCCTCGGGACTGGGGCAAGAGACCCAGTACTTC.

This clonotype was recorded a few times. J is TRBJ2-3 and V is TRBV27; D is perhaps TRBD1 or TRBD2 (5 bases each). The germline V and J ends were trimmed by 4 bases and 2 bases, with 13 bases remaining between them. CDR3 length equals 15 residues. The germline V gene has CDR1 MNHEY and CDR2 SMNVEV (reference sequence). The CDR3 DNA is TGTGCCAGCAGTTCCGGGACCGGGAACACAGATACGCAGTATTTT. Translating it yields CASSSGTGNTDTQYF.

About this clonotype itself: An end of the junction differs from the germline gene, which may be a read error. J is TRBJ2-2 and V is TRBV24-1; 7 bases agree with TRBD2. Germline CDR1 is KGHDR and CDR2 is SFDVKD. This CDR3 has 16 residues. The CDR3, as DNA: TGTGCCAGCAGCCCACTAGCGTCCCCCTACACCGGGGAGCTGTCTTTT. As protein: CASSPLASPYTGELSF.

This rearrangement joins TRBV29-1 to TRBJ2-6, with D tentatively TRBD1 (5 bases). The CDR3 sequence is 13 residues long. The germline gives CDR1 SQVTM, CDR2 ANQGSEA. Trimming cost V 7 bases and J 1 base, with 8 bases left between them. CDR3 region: CSDKGSGANVLTF. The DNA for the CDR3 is TGCAGCGACAAGGGGTCTGGGGCCAACGTCCTGACTTTC.

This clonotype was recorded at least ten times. This CDR3 reads CASSATSAINTGELFF. CDR3 in DNA: TGTGCCAGCAGCGCAACGTCCGCCATAAACACCGGGGAGCTGTTTTTT. The chain couples TRBV5-4 to TRBJ2-2; the D is unclear. This CDR3 has 16 amino acids. The V gene lost 4 bases and the J gene lost 2 bases, with 15 bases spanning the gap. From germline, CDR1 is SGHNT and CDR2 YYREEE (reference sequence).

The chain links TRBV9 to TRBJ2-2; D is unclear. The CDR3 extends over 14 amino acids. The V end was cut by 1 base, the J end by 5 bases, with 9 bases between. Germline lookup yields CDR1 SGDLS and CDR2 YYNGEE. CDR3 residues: CASSVHAGTGELFF. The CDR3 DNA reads TGTGCCAGCAGCGTACATGCCGGGACCGGGGAGCTGTTTTTT.

Here the CDR3 reads CASTTSGGWNGYTF. CDR3 DNA: TGTGCCAGCACGACTAGCGGGGGCTGGAATGGCTACACCTTC. This chain connects TRBV12-3 or TRBV12-4 to TRBJ1-2; possibly TRBD1 for D (6 bases). The CDR3 is made up of 14 amino acids. V lost 7 bases and J lost 6, with 18 bases in between.

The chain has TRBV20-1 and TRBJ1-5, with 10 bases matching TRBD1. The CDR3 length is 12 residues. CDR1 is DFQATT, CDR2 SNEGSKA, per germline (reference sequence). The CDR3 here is CSPGQGNQPQHF. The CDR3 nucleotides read TGCAGCCCGGGACAGGGGAATCAGCCCCAGCATTTT.

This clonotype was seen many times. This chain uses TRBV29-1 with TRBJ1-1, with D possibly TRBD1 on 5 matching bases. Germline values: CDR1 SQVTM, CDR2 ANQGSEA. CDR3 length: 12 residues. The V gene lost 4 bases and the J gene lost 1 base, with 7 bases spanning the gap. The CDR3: CSVAGTNTEAFF. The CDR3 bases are TGCAGCGTTGCAGGGACGAACACTGAAGCTTTCTTT.

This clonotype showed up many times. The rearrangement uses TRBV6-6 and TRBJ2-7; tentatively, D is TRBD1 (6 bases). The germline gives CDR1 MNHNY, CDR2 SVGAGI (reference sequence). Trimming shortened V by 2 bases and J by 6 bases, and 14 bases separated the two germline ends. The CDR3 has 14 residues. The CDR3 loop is CASSYPFRGGEQYF. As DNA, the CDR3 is TGTGCCAGCAGTTACCCCTTCAGAGGGGGCGAGCAGTACTTC.

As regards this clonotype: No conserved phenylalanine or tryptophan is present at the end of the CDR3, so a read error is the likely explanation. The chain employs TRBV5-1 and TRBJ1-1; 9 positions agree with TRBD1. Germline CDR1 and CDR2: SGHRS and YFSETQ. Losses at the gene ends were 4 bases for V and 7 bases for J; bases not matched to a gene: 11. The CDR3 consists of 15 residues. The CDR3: CASSPSPRTGDEAFL. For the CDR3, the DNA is TGCGCCAGCAGCCCTAGCCCCCGGACAGGGGATGAAGCTTTCCTC.

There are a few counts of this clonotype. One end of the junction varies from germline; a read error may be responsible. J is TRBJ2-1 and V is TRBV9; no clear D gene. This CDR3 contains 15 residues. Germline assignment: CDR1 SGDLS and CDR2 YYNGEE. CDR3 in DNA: TGTGCCAGCAGCGTAGCCGGGTCCTCCCACAATGAGCAGTTCTTC. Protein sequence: CASSVAGSSHNEQFF.

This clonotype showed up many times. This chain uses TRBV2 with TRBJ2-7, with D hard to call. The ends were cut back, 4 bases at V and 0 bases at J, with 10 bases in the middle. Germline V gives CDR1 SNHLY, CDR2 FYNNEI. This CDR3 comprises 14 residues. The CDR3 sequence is CASSARHNSYEQYF. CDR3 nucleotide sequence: TGTGCCAGCAGTGCGAGGCACAACTCCTACGAGCAGTACTTC.

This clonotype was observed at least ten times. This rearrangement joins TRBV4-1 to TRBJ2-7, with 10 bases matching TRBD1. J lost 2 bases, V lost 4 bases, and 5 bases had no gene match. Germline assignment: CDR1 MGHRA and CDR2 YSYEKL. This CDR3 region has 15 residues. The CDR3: CASSRPGTGAYEQYF. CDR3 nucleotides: TGCGCCAGCAGCCGACCCGGGACAGGGGCCTACGAGCAGTACTTC.

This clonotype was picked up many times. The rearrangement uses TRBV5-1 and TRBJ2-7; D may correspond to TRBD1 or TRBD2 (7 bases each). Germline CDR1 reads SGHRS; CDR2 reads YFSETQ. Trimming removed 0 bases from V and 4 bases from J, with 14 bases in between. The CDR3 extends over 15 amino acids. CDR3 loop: CASSLEGRGGYEQYF. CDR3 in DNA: TGCGCCAGCAGCTTGGAGGGCAGGGGGGGGTACGAGCAGTACTTC.

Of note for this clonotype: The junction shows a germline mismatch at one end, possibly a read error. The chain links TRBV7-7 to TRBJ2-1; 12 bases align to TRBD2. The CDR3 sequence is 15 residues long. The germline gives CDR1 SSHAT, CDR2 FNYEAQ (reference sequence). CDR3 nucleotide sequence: TGTGCTAGCAGCCTAGCGGGAGGGCGGTACAATGAGCAGTTCTTC. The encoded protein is CASSLAGGRYNEQFF.

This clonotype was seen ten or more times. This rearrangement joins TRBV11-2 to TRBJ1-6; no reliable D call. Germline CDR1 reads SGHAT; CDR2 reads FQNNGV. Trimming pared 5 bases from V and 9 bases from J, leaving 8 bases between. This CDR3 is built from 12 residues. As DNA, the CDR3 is TGTGCCAGCAGCCCAGGTGGTTCACCCCTCCACTTT. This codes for CASSPGGSPLHF.

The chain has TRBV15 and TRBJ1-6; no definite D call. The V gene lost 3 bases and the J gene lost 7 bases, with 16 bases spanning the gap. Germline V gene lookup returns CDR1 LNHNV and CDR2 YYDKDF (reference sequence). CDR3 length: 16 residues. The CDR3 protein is CATSSSLGRWNSPLHF. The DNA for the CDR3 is TGTGCCACCAGCAGCTCCTTAGGCCGATGGAATTCACCCCTCCACTTT.

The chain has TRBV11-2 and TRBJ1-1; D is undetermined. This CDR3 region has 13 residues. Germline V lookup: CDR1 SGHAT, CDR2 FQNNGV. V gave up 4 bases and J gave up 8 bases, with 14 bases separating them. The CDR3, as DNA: TGTGCCAGCAGCTCACACGAGAGCACGGAAGCTTTCTTT. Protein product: CASSSHESTEAFF.

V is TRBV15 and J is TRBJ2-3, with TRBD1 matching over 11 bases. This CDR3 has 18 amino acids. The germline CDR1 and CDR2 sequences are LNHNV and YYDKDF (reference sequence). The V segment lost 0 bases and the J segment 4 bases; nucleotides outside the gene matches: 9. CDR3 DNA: TGTGCCACCAGCAGAGATGGACAGGGGGCGGGAGGGCCAGATACGCAGTATTTT. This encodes CATSRDGQGAGGPDTQYF.

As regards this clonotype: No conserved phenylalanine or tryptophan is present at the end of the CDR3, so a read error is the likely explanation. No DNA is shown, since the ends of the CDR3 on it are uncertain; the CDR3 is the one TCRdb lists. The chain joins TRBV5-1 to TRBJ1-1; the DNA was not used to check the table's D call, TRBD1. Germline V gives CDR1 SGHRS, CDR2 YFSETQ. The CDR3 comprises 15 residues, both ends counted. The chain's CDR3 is CASSLTGATYNEQFV.

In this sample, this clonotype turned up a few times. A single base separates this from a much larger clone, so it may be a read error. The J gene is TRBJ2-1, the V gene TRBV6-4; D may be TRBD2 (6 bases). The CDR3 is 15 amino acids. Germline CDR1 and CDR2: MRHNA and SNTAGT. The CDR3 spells CASSDDAGSYNGQFF. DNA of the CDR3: TGTGCCAGCAGTGACGATGCGGGGTCCTACAATGGGCAGTTCTTC.